This TCR beta chain was found in a study of beta chain features in type 1 diabetes. Study background: Cell yields, gender and age were comparable in patients and healthy donors.

Study findings and constraints: Over-representation of high TCR-expressing cells was a possible consequence of cDNA sequencing. Moderate but significant shortening of TCRB CDR3s was recorded in all four CD4+ subsets from Type 1 diabetes patients.

Expressed TCRB transcripts were sequenced after all isolated RNA was converted to cDNA. Produced via immunoSEQ multiplex PCR; TCRdb's table is partial and in-frame only. Found here are around 690,000 clones, 9.5% to 15% of them singletons; the top ten hold 0.09% to 0.15%. As concerns this clone: Its target is not known.

CDR1 is SGHDN and CDR2 is FVKESK in the germline V gene. Deletions cut 4 bases from V and 5 bases from J, with 20 bases between. CDR3 length equals 16 residues. The receptor comes from a man between 25 and 39 years old with type 1 diabetes. The sample comprised naive CD4+ T cells from blood. This chain links TRBV14 with TRBJ2-5, with D perhaps matching TRBD2 (6 bases). The CDR3 loop reads CASSPPTAGLHETQYF. The DNA for the CDR3 is TGTGCCAGCAGCCCCCCGACCGCGGGGTTACACGAGACCCAGTACTTC. The full variable domain, rest sourced from reference TRBV14 and TRBJ2-5, is EAGVTQFPSHSVIEKGQTVTLRCDPISGHDNLYWYRRVMGKEIKFLLHFVKESKQDESGMPNNRFLAERTGGTYSTLKVQPAELEDSGVYFCASSPPTAGLHETQYFGPGTRLLVL.